This T cell receptor (beta chain) was retrieved from a study of CD8 T cells in Susac syndrome. Study overall: Clinically active disease was present in about 6 of the sequenced Susac syndrome patients. Eight of these patients were in remission.

Random hexamers were used to reverse transcribe 0.5 to 1 ug of RNA. An immunoSEQ multiplex PCR generated amplified TCR beta CDR3 products spanning 54 Vbeta and 13 Jbeta. Via MiXCR, TCRdb re-called the immunoSEQ multiplex PCR reads, giving one row per CDR3 protein. The data hold 200,000 or so distinct CDR3 sequences, with around 93% observed a single time. Points from the study as a whole: A handful of Susac-specific public clones appeared in CD8+ TEMRA repertoires, and 15 to 20 in total CD8+ repertoires.

The CDR3 consists of 16 residues. CDR1 and CDR2 from the germline V gene are MRHNA and SNTAGT. V was clipped by 5 bases and J by 2 bases; unmatched bases: 3. Regarding this clonotype: What it binds is unknown.

Diagnostic criteria defined recently for definite or probable disease were met by the Susac syndrome patients. Input material: CD8+ T cells from PBMCs. The receptor comes from a human donor with Susac syndrome. V gene TRBV6-4 combines with J gene TRBJ2-3; 14 nucleotides agree with TRBD2. CDR3 residues: CASSSGLAGVTDTQYF. For the CDR3, the DNA is TGTGCCAGCAGTTCGGGACTAGCGGGGGTCACAGATACGCAGTATTTT.